Presented here are 21 T cell receptor beta chains from one specimen sequenced in a study of human T cells and chemical hapten exposure. Time point defined: patch test 2, 6 weeks after DPC sensitization. As to treatment: therapeutic diphenylcyclopropenone sensitization with weekly scalp DPC. TCRdb analysed the RACE reads with MiXCR anew, one entry per CDR3 protein. The data show more than 60,000 distinct CDR3 sequences, 10% to 13% seen once. The sample consisted of whole blood, taken in connection with sensitization to the hapten diphenylcyclopropenone (DPC). The receptors stem from a woman in her fifties or sixties with alopecia areata. Some clones in this sample may be carry-over from other donors' samples.

This clonotype was seen ten or more times. The chain carries TRBV20-1 and TRBJ2-3, with TRBD2 as a possible D gene (6 bases). Germline CDR1 is DFQATT and CDR2 is SNEGSKA (reference sequence). CDR3 length: 14 residues. V was clipped by 5 bases and J by 4 bases, with 16 bases between them. The CDR3 DNA reads as TGCAGTGCTCCGGGCCAGGAGGGATCAGATACGCAGTATTTT. Its translation: CSAPGQEGSDTQYF.

This sequence joins TRBV7-9 and TRBJ1-1; possible D gene TRBD1, 5 bases. V lost 3 bases to trimming and J lost 1 base, with 9 bases between them. CDR1 and CDR2 (germline): SEHNR, FQNEAQ (reference sequence). The CDR3 extends over 14 amino acids. For the CDR3, the DNA is TGTGCCAGCAGCTTGAGACAGCCGAACACTGAAGCTTTCTTT. Translation: CASSLRQPNTEAFF. Complete variable domain (other parts from reference TRBV7-9 and TRBJ1-1): DTGVSQNPRHKITKRGQNVTFRCDPISEHNRLYWYRQTLGQGPEFLTYFQNEAQLEKSRLLSDRFSAERPKGSFSTLEIQRTEQGDSAMYLCASSLRQPNTEAFFGQGTRLTVV.

This clonotype has only a few counts. One junction end disagrees with the germline gene, perhaps due to a read error. The chain couples TRBV6-5 to TRBJ2-3, with 8 bases lining up with TRBD1. The CDR3 totals 14 residues. Germline-derived CDR1 and CDR2 are MNHEY and SVGAGI. The CDR3 sequence: CVSTRDRLADTQYF. The CDR3 DNA follows: TGTGTCAGCACCCGGGACAGGCTCGCAGATACGCAGTATTTT.

This clonotype occurred a few times. The gene calls are TRBV18 and TRBJ2-7; D not certain. V lost 2 bases and J lost 6, with 17 bases in between. This CDR3 spans 15 amino acids. Germline loops: CDR1 KGHSH, CDR2 LQKENI. Written as DNA, the CDR3 is TGTGCCAGCTCACCAAGCCTGGGAACAACGGGCGAGCAGTACTTC. Protein product: CASSPSLGTTGEQYF.

The sample holds many counts of this clonotype. J is TRBJ2-1 and V is TRBV20-1; 7 positions agree with TRBD2. CDR3 length equals 15 residues. Germline V gene data show CDR1 as DFQATT and CDR2 as SNEGSKA (reference sequence). Unmatched junction bases numbered 10, after V lost 1 base and J lost 7 bases. The CDR3 DNA reads as TGCAGTGCTAGAGTTGTGCGGGAGTCTTTGAATGAGCAGTTCTTC. Its translation: CSARVVRESLNEQFF.

This clonotype was seen ten or more times. The V and J genes are TRBV27 and TRBJ2-3; no clear D gene. The CDR3 has 16 amino acids. Trimming shortened V by 3 bases and J by 3 bases, and 16 bases separated the two germline ends. Germline V gene lookup returns CDR1 MNHEY and CDR2 SMNVEV (reference sequence). CDR3 protein: CASSLAPHEVTDTQYF. DNA for the CDR3: TGTGCCAGCAGTTTGGCCCCCCATGAAGTAACAGATACGCAGTATTTT.

This clonotype came up many times. The chain carries TRBV7-8 and TRBJ1-6; D gene unclear. This CDR3 contains 15 residues. V dropped 2 bases and J dropped 3 bases, with 8 bases sitting between them. Looked up from germline, CDR1 is SGHVS and CDR2 is FQNEAQ. The CDR3 loop reads CASSLKGDYNSPLHF. The CDR3 region has the DNA TGTGCCAGCAGCTTAAAGGGCGACTATAATTCACCCCTCCACTTT.

This clonotype has a count of ten or more. The chain carries TRBV30 and TRBJ1-3; the D gene is possibly TRBD1 (6 bases). CDR3 length: 14 amino acids. Deletions cut 1 base from V and 4 bases from J, with 11 bases between. Germline loops: CDR1 GTSNPN, CDR2 SVGIG (reference sequence). The CDR3 nucleotides read TGTGCCTGGAGTGCGGGACAAACGGGAAACACCATATATTTT. Translated, it gives CAWSAGQTGNTIYF.

This clonotype came up many times. CDR3 in DNA: TGTGCCAGCAGCGTGGGCCCGTCAAACGAGCAGTACTTC. Translating it yields CASSVGPSNEQYF. The V gene is TRBV9, the J gene TRBJ2-7; no firm D call. Germline-derived CDR1 and CDR2 are SGDLS and YYNGEE. The CDR3 loop spans 13 amino acids. Deletions cut 2 bases from V and 5 bases from J, with 11 bases between.

The sample holds many counts of this clonotype. The V gene is TRBV20-1, the J gene TRBJ2-7, with D perhaps assigned TRBD1 or TRBD2 (6 bases each). The CDR3 runs to 14 residues. Trimming shortened V by 4 bases and J by 4 bases, and 17 bases separated the two germline ends. Germline CDR1 reads DFQATT; CDR2 reads SNEGSKA (reference sequence). The CDR3 spells CSAIPGATRYEQYF. The CDR3 bases are TGCAGTGCTATTCCGGGGGCCACTAGGTACGAGCAGTACTTC.

This clonotype has just a few counts. V is TRBV3-1 and J is TRBJ2-4; TRBD1 matches at 7 bases. V lost 2 bases, J lost 3 bases, and 4 bases stayed unmatched. This CDR3 is built from 15 residues. CDR1 and CDR2 (germline): LGHDT, YNNKEL (reference sequence). The CDR3 coding sequence is TGTGCCAGCAGCCAAACCGGGACAGACAAAAACATTCAGTACTTC. Its protein is CASSQTGTDKNIQYF.

Many counts were recorded for this clonotype. The chain carries TRBV29-1 and TRBJ2-2; TRBD1 matches at 9 bases. V gave up 4 bases and J gave up 3 bases; unmatched junction bases: 0. The CDR3 has 13 amino acids. Germline lookup yields CDR1 SQVTM and CDR2 ANQGSEA. The CDR3 loop is CSVGQGDTGELFF. The CDR3 DNA follows: TGCAGCGTTGGACAGGGGGACACCGGGGAGCTGTTTTTT.

This clonotype was recorded at least ten times. This rearrangement joins TRBV6-2 or TRBV6-3 to TRBJ2-5, with a weak D call TRBD2 (6 bases). The ends were cut back, 4 bases at V and 1 base at J, with 13 bases in the middle. Germline CDR1 MNHEY, CDR2 SVGEGT. This CDR3 has 15 residues. Here the CDR3 reads CASSLGGTIQETQYF. CDR3 coding DNA: TGTGCCAGCAGTTTGGGCGGGACGATCCAAGAGACCCAGTACTTC.

There are a few counts of this clonotype. The V and J genes are TRBV19 and TRBJ2-1, with TRBD2 identical over 9 bases. Trimming removed 3 bases from V and 9 bases from J; junction bases left unmatched: 9. The length of the CDR3 is 15 residues. The germline V gene has CDR1 LNHDA and CDR2 SQIVND (reference sequence). The CDR3 loop reads CASSMRGLAGAEQFF. For the CDR3, the DNA is TGTGCCAGTAGTATGAGGGGATTAGCGGGAGCTGAGCAGTTCTTC.

This clonotype was seen only a few times. This chain joins TRBV11-3 and TRBJ2-2; possibly TRBD1 for D (6 bases). Deletions cut 2 bases from V and 5 bases from J, with 12 bases between. The CDR3 runs 15 residues. Germline CDR1 is SGHNT and CDR2 is YENEEA. In nucleotides, the CDR3 is TGTGCCAGCAGCTTAAGAGGACAGCGAACCGGGGAGCTGTTTTTT. It is translated as CASSLRGQRTGELFF. The variable domain in full, completed from reference TRBV11-3 and TRBJ2-2, reads EAGVVQSPRYKIIEKKQPVAFWCNPISGHNTLYWYLQNLGQGPELLIRYENEEAVDDSQLPKDRFSAERLKGVDSTLKIQPAELGDSAVYLCASSLRGQRTGELFFGEGSRLTVL.

In its sample, this clonotype was seen many times. The chain has TRBV20-1 and TRBJ2-1; TRBD2 agrees at 12 bases. CDR3 length equals 16 residues. Germline V CDR1 and CDR2: DFQATT, SNEGSKA (reference sequence). V shed 0 bases, J shed 8 bases, and the junction held 8 bases outside the gene matches. The CDR3: CSARDPLAGGPYEQFF. The CDR3, as DNA: TGCAGTGCTAGAGATCCCCTAGCGGGAGGGCCCTATGAGCAGTTCTTC.

This clonotype appeared many times. The CDR3 nucleotides are TGTGCCAGCATTCCAGGGCCGAACACTGAAGCTTTCTTT. Translating it yields CASIPGPNTEAFF. The rearrangement uses TRBV25-1 and TRBJ1-1; D perhaps matches TRBD1 (5 bases). CDR3 length: 13 residues. The germline gives CDR1 MGHDK, CDR2 SYGVNS. V was cut by 7 bases and J by 1 base, with 10 bases left in between.

The rearrangement uses TRBV7-9 and TRBJ1-4; D unclear. Trimming stripped 1 base from V and 4 bases from J, with 7 bases between. The CDR3 has 14 amino acids. Germline V lookup: CDR1 SEHNR, CDR2 FQNEAQ (reference sequence). CDR3 sequence: CASSLEGGNEKLFF. The CDR3 bases are TGTGCCAGCAGCTTAGAAGGCGGTAATGAAAAACTGTTTTTT.

This clonotype appeared many times. J is TRBJ2-1 and V is TRBV27; 8 nucleotides agree with TRBD2. The ends lost 5 bases at V and 9 bases at J; junction bases unmatched: 6. Per the germline V gene, CDR1 is MNHEY and CDR2 is SMNVEV (reference sequence). The CDR3 is 13 residues long. CDR3 amino acids: CASSVGRAVEQFF. The CDR3 nucleotides are TGTGCCAGCAGTGTCGGGAGGGCCGTTGAGCAGTTCTTC.

This clonotype has at least ten counts. The V and J genes are TRBV11-2 and TRBJ2-7; D call uncertain. This CDR3 is built from 13 residues. Trimming took off 1 base at V and 4 bases at J, with 8 bases between the two ends. Germline V lookup: CDR1 SGHAT, CDR2 FQNNGV. CDR3 bases: TGTGCCAGCAGCTTAGGTGTCGGGTACGAGCAGTACTTC. Residues: CASSLGVGYEQYF.

This clonotype was seen a few times. V usage is TRBV29-1 and J usage is TRBJ2-3; D uncertain. V lost 8 bases, J lost 6 bases, and 15 bases lay in between. Germline V lookup: CDR1 SQVTM, CDR2 ANQGSEA. The CDR3 totals 12 residues. CDR3 sequence reads: CSTPATWDTQYF. As DNA, the CDR3 is TGCAGCACCCCTGCCACCTGGGATACGCAGTATTTT.